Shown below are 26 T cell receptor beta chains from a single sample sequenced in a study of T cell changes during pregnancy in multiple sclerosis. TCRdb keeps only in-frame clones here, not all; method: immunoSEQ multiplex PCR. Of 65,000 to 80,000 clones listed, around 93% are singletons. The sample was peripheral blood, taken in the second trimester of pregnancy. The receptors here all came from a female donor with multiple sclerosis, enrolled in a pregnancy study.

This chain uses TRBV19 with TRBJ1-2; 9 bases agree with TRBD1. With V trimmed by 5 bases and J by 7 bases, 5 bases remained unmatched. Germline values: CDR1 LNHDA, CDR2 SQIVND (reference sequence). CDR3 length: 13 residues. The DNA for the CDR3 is TGTGCCAGTAGTTGGGACAGGGATAGTGGCTACACCTTC. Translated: CASSWDRDSGYTF.

The CDR3 coding sequence is TGTGCCAGCACGAACCGGGGGGCCGGGGAGCTGTTTTTT. Amino acids: CASTNRGAGELFF. This rearrangement joins TRBV2 to TRBJ2-2, with 7 bases that match TRBD2. CDR3 length equals 13 residues. CDR1 SNHLY and CDR2 FYNNEI come from the germline V gene. V gave up 7 bases and J gave up 6 bases; unmatched junction bases: 5.

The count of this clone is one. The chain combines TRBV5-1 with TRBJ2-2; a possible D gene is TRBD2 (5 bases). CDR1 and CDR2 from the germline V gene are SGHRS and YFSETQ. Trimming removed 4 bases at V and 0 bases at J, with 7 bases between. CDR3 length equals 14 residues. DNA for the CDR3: TGCGCCAGCAGCCCTAGCCCGAACACCGGGGAGCTGTTTTTT. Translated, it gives CASSPSPNTGELFF.

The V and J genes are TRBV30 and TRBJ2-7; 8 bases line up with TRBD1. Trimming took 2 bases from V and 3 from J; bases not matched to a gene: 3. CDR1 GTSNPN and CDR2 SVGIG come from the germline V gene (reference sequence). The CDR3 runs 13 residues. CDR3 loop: CAWSHGQGYEQYF. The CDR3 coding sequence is TGTGCCTGGAGTCATGGACAGGGCTACGAGCAGTACTTC.

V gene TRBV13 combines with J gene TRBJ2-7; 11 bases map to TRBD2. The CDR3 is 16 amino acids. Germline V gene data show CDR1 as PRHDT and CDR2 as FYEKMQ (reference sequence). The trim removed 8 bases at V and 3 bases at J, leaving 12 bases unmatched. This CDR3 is CASSPQGTSGNYEQYF. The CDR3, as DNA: TGTGCCAGCTCCCCACAGGGGACTAGCGGAAACTACGAGCAGTACTTC.

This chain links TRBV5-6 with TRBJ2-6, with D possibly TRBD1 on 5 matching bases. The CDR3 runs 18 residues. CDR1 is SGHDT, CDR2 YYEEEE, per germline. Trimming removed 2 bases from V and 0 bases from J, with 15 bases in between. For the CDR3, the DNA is TGTGCCAGCAGCTTTTTAATAGGGGCGAGCTCTGGGGCCAACGTCCTGACTTTC. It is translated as CASSFLIGASSGANVLTF.

The CDR3 DNA sequence: TGTGCCACCAGCAGAGAGGACAGTGAAGAGACCCAGTACTTC. Translation gives CATSREDSEETQYF. The V call is TRBV15, the J call TRBJ2-5, with a possible D match to TRBD1 (6 bases). Germline CDR1 LNHNV, CDR2 YYDKDF (reference sequence). This CDR3 contains 14 residues. V lost 0 bases and J lost 3, with 8 bases in between.

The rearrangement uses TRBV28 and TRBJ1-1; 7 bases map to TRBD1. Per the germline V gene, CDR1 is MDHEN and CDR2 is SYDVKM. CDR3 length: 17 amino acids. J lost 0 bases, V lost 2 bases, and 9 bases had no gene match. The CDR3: CASSLPTGAGMNTEAFF. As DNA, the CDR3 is TGTGCCAGCAGTTTACCCACAGGGGCCGGGATGAACACTGAAGCTTTCTTT. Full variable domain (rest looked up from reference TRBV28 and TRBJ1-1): DVKVTQSSRYLVKRTGEKVFLECVQDMDHENMFWYRQDPGLGLRLIYFSYDVKMKEKGDIPEGYSVSREKKERFSLILESASTNQTSMYLCASSLPTGAGMNTEAFFGQGTRLTVV.

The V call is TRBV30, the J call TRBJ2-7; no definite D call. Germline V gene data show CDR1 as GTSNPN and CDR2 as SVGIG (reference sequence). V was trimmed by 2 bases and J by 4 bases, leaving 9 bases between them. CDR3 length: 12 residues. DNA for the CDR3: TGTGCCTGGAGTCCAGATGAATACGAGCAGTACTTC. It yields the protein CAWSPDEYEQYF.

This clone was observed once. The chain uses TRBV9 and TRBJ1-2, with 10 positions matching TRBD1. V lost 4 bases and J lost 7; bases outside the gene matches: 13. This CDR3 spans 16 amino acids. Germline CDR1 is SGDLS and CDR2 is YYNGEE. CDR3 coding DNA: TGTGCCAGCAGCCTCGGACAGGGACAGGGGATGGGTGGCTACACCTTC. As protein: CASSLGQGQGMGGYTF. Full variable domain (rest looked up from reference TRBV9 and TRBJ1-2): DSGVTQTPKHLITATGQRVTLRCSPRSGDLSVYWYQQSLDQGLQFLIQYYNGEERAKGNILERFSAQQFPDLHSELNLSSLELGDSALYFCASSLGQGQGMGGYTFGSGTRLTVV.

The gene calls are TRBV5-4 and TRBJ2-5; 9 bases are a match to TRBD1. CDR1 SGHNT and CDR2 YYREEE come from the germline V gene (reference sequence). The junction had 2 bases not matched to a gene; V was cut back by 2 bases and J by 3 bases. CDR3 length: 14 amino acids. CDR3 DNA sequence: TGTGCCAGCAGCTTACAGGGGGCGGAAGAGACCCAGTACTTC. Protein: CASSLQGAEETQYF. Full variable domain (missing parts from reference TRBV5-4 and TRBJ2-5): ETGVTQSPTHLIKTRGQQVTLRCSSQSGHNTVSWYQQALGQGPQFIFQYYREEENGRGNFPPRFSGLQFPNYSSELNVNALELDDSALYLCASSLQGAEETQYFGPGTRLLVL.

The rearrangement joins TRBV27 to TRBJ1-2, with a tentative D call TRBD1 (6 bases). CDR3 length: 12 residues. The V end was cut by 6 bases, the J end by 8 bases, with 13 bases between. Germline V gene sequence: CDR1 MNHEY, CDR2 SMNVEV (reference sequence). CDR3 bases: TGTGCCAGCAGGCAGGGAGGGGGAGGCTACACCTTC. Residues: CASRQGGGGYTF.

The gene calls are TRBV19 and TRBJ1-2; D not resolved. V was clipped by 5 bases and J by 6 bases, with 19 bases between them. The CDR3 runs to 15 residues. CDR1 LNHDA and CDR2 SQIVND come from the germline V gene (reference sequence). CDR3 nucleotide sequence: TGTGCCAGTAGTCCCCCGATCGCGTCTCTTAATGGCTACACCTTC. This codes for CASSPPIASLNGYTF. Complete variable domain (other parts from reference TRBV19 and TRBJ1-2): DGGITQSPKYLFRKEGQNVTLSCEQNLNHDAMYWYRQDPGQGLRLIYYSQIVNDFQKGDIAEGYSVSREKKESFPLTVTSAQKNPTAFYLCASSPPIASLNGYTFGSGTRLTVV.

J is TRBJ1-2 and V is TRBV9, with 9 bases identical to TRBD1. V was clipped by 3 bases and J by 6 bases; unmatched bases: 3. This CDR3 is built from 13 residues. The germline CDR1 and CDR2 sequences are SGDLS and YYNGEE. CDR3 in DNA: TGTGCCAGCAGCGCAACAGGGGGCGATGGCTACACCTTC. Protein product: CASSATGGDGYTF.

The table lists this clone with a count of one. CDR3 in DNA: TGTGCCAGCAGTTTACAGGGGGCTCATCAGCCCCAGCATTTT. As protein: CASSLQGAHQPQHF. The chain is built from TRBV27 and TRBJ1-5; 8 bases map to TRBD1. Trimming at V came to 2 bases and at J to 5 bases, leaving 2 bases not matched to a gene. This CDR3 is built from 14 residues. Looked up from germline, CDR1 is MNHEY and CDR2 is SMNVEV (reference sequence).

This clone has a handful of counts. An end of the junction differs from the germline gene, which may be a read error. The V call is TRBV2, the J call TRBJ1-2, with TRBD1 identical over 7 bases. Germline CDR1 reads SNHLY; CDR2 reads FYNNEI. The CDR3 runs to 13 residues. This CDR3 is CASSEASGQANQF. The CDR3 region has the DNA TGTGCCAGCAGTGAAGCGTCAGGACAGGCAAACCAGTTC.

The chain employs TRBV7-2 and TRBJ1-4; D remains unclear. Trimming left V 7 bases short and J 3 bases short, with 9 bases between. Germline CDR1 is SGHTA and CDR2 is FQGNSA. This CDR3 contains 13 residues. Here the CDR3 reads CASKRGANEKLFF. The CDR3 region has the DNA TGTGCCAGCAAACGGGGAGCTAATGAAAAACTGTTTTTT.

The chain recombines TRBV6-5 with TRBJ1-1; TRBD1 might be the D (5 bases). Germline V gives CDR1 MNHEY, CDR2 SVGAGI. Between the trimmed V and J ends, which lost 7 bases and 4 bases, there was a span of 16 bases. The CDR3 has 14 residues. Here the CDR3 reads CASMRGQGGTEAFF. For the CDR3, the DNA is TGTGCCAGCATGCGTGGTCAGGGAGGCACTGAAGCTTTCTTT.

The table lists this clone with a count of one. This chain's CDR3 is CASSLSGDEAFF. The DNA for the CDR3 is TGTGCCAGCAGTTTATCGGGGGATGAAGCTTTCTTT. This chain uses TRBV28 with TRBJ1-1; D perhaps matches TRBD1 (5 bases). Trimming left V 1 base short and J 7 bases short, with 7 bases between. There are 12 residues in the CDR3. In germline, CDR1 is MDHEN, CDR2 SYDVKM.

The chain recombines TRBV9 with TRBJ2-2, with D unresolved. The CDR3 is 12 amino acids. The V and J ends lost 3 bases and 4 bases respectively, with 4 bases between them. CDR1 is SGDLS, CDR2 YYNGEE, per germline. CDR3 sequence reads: CASSAITGELFF. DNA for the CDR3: TGTGCCAGCAGCGCCATCACCGGGGAGCTGTTTTTT.

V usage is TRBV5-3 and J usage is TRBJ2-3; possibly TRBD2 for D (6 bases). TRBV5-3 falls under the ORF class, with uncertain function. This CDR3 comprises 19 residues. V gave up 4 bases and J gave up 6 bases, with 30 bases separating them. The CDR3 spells CARSRLPQHSGPVTDTQYF. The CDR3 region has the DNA TGTGCCAGAAGCCGTCTTCCCCAGCATAGCGGCCCGGTCACCGATACGCAGTATTTT.

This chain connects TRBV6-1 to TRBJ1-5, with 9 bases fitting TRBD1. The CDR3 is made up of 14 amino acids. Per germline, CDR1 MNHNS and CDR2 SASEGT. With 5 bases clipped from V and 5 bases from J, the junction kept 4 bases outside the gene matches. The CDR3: CASSLQGAHQPQHF. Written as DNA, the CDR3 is TGTGCCAGCAGTTTACAGGGGGCACATCAGCCCCAGCATTTT.

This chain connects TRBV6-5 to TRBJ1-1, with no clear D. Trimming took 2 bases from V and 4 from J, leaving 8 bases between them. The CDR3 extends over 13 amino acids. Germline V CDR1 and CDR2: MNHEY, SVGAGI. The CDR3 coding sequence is TGTGCCAGCAGTTACGACATCTTCACTGAAGCTTTCTTT. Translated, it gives CASSYDIFTEAFF.

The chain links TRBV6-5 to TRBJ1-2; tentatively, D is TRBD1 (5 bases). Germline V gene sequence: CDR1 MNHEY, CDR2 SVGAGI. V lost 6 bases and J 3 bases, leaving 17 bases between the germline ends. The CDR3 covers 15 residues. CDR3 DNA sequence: TGTGCCAGCAGCCCGGCGGGACGAGGAGACTATGGCTACACCTTC. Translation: CASSPAGRGDYGYTF.

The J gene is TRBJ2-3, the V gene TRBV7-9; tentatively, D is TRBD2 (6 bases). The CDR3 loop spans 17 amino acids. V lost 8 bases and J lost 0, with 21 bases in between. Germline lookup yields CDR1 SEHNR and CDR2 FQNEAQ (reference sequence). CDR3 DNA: TGTGCCAGCTGCCCTATCCCCGCTAGCGAAAGCACAGATACGCAGTATTTT. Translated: CASCPIPASESTDTQYF.

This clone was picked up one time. CDR3 region: CASSQGGRPGGAQYF. The CDR3 region has the DNA TGCGCCAGCAGCCAAGGGGGACGGCCGGGAGGGGCGCAGTATTTT. The V gene is TRBV4-1, the J gene TRBJ2-3; 8 nucleotides line up with TRBD2. This CDR3 comprises 15 residues. Germline V lookup: CDR1 MGHRA, CDR2 YSYEKL. V shed 1 base, J shed 10 bases, and the junction held 10 bases outside the gene matches.